The 29 T cell receptor beta chains presented below share a single source sample, sequenced in a study of beta chain features in type 1 diabetes. Every bit of the isolated RNA underwent reverse transcription, so sequencing read expressed TCRB transcripts. Some clones are missing from TCRdb's copy, which holds only in-frame ones; the method was immunoSEQ multiplex PCR. Of approximately 280,000 clones in the sample, approximately 15% were seen once. The antigens of these receptors remain unknown. Study-level points and caveats: TCRB CDR3 length was moderately but significantly reduced in all four CD4+ subsets of Type 1 diabetes patients.

Sequenced input: naive CD4+ T cells from blood. Source of these receptors: a man younger than 35 with type 1 diabetes.

The chain links TRBV2 to TRBJ2-3; D unresolved. This CDR3 is 17 amino acids long. Trimming removed 2 bases at V and 4 bases at J, with 19 bases between. CDR1 SNHLY and CDR2 FYNNEI come from the germline V gene. CDR3 nucleotide sequence: TGTGCCAGCAGTGAAAAAGTGTCGGCCCGTCGGGCAGATACGCAGTATTTT. Its protein is CASSEKVSARRADTQYF.

There are a few counts of this clone. The gene calls are TRBV5-1 and TRBJ2-6, with D maybe TRBD1 (5 bases). V shed 3 bases and J shed 0 bases, with 10 bases lying between them. CDR3 length: 16 amino acids. Germline V CDR1 and CDR2: SGHRS, YFSETQ. DNA for the CDR3: TGCGCCAGCAGCTCTGACAGTTTCTCTGGGGCCAACGTCCTGACTTTC. This codes for CASSSDSFSGANVLTF.

This clone has a handful of counts. The identical CDR3 is also encoded by other nucleotide sequences in the sample. The chain couples TRBV9 to TRBJ2-7; the match to TRBD2 covers 10 bases. V was clipped by 2 bases and J by 3 bases; unmatched bases: 5. The CDR3 sequence is 15 residues long. In germline, CDR1 is SGDLS, CDR2 YYNGEE. This CDR3 reads CASSVSSGSSYEQYF. The DNA for the CDR3 is TGTGCCAGCAGCGTCTCTAGCGGGAGTAGCTACGAGCAGTACTTC.

The gene calls are TRBV30 and TRBJ1-2; TRBD1 might be the D (5 bases). The CDR3 is made up of 13 amino acids. V lost 0 bases to trimming and J lost 8 bases, with 13 bases between them. CDR1 and CDR2 from the germline V gene are GTSNPN and SVGIG (reference sequence). The CDR3 region is CAWSVTTGRGYTF. CDR3 in DNA: TGTGCCTGGAGTGTAACAACAGGCCGCGGCTACACCTTC.

The chain joins TRBV4-3 to TRBJ1-6; D remains unclear. CDR3 length: 15 residues. The germline V and J ends were trimmed by 0 bases and 8 bases, with 11 bases remaining between them. Germline loops: CDR1 LGHNA, CDR2 YSLEER. The CDR3 coding sequence is TGCGCCAGCAGCCAAGATCTTAGTTTGGATTCACCCCTCCACTTT. This codes for CASSQDLSLDSPLHF.

This chain connects TRBV19 to TRBJ1-1; a possible D gene is TRBD1 (6 bases). The CDR3 has 14 residues. The germline CDR1 and CDR2 sequences are LNHDA and SQIVND (reference sequence). The V gene lost 9 bases and the J gene lost 8 bases, with 22 bases spanning the gap. The CDR3 region has the DNA TGTGCCAGCGCCCTGGTGGGGGCCGGATTCGAAGCTTTCTTT. It is translated as CASALVGAGFEAFF. The complete variable domain, with remaining parts taken from reference TRBV19 and TRBJ1-1, reads DGGITQSPKYLFRKEGQNVTLSCEQNLNHDAMYWYRQDPGQGLRLIYYSQIVNDFQKGDIAEGYSVSREKKESFPLTVTSAQKNPTAFYLCASALVGAGFEAFFGQGTRLTVV.

This clone was seen a handful of times. V gene TRBV5-1 combines with J gene TRBJ2-6; D is possibly TRBD1 (6 bases). CDR3 size: 15 residues. Trimming removed 2 bases at V and 4 bases at J, with 10 bases between. Looked up from germline, CDR1 is SGHRS and CDR2 is YFSETQ. The CDR3 protein is CASSFQGTGANVLTF. Written as DNA, the CDR3 is TGCGCCAGCAGCTTCCAGGGGACCGGGGCCAACGTCCTGACTTTC.

This clone was observed a single time. The chain has TRBV30 and TRBJ1-4; TRBD1 matches 8 bases. The CDR3 runs to 15 residues. After removal of 0 bases from V and 4 bases from J, the junction contained 4 bases not matched to a gene. CDR1 is GTSNPN, CDR2 SVGIG, per germline (reference sequence). Here the CDR3 DNA reads TGTGCCTGGAGTGTACAGGGGGGCGGTAATGAAAAACTGTTTTTT. Translation gives CAWSVQGGGNEKLFF.

The chain employs TRBV7-2 and TRBJ1-2; no firm D call. The V and J ends lost 5 bases and 8 bases respectively, with 15 bases between them. Germline CDR1 reads SGHTA; CDR2 reads FQGNSA. The CDR3 is 13 residues long. The CDR3: CASSPREVSGYTF. The DNA of the CDR3 is TGTGCCAGCAGCCCCCGCGAAGTGTCGGGCTACACCTTC.

The chain recombines TRBV27 with TRBJ1-1; possibly TRBD1 for D (6 bases). V was trimmed by 5 bases and J by 0 bases, leaving 16 bases between them. This CDR3 region has 16 residues. Germline V gene data show CDR1 as MNHEY and CDR2 as SMNVEV (reference sequence). The CDR3 sequence: CASSRQGSRMNTEAFF. CDR3 DNA sequence: TGTGCCAGCAGTCGTCAGGGGAGTAGGATGAACACTGAAGCTTTCTTT.

J is TRBJ2-7 and V is TRBV30, with D possibly being TRBD2 (6 bases). The CDR3 extends over 13 amino acids. V was trimmed by 0 bases and J by 2 bases, leaving 8 bases between them. Germline V gene lookup returns CDR1 GTSNPN and CDR2 SVGIG (reference sequence). The CDR3 loop reads CAWSVLAPYEQYF. The CDR3 DNA is TGTGCCTGGAGTGTACTAGCCCCCTACGAGCAGTACTTC.

This clone was seen a few times. The chain combines TRBV29-1 with TRBJ2-7, with 11 bases fitting TRBD2. The CDR3 covers 14 residues. J was trimmed by 2 bases and V by 4 bases; bases with no gene match: 4. CDR1 is SQVTM and CDR2 is ANQGSEA in the germline V gene. CDR3 residues: CSVVTSGSTYEQYF. CDR3 DNA sequence: TGCAGCGTTGTCACTAGCGGGAGCACCTACGAGCAGTACTTC.

This clone has a handful of counts. The chain is built from TRBV28 and TRBJ2-7; tentative D call: TRBD1 (6 bases). V lost 4 bases and J lost 3, with 16 bases in between. Germline V gene lookup returns CDR1 MDHEN and CDR2 SYDVKM. This CDR3 comprises 15 residues. The CDR3 spells CASSSGDDTFYEQYF. The CDR3 DNA reads TGTGCCAGCAGTTCAGGGGATGACACTTTCTACGAGCAGTACTTC.

This clone was seen only a few times. V usage is TRBV10-1 and J usage is TRBJ2-3; D remains ambiguous. CDR1 is WNHNN, CDR2 SYGVQD, per germline (reference sequence). V shed 7 bases and J shed 6 bases, with 17 bases lying between them. The CDR3 sequence is 14 residues long. CDR3 residues: CASNPGSWVDTQYF. The CDR3 DNA sequence: TGCGCCAGCAATCCGGGTTCTTGGGTGGATACGCAGTATTTT.

In this sample, this clone turned up a few times. This chain joins TRBV11-2 and TRBJ2-5; 7 nucleotides agree with TRBD1. This CDR3 is 15 amino acids long. With 3 bases clipped from V and 0 bases from J, the junction kept 4 bases outside the gene matches. Germline loops: CDR1 SGHAT, CDR2 FQNNGV. The CDR3 DNA follows: TGTGCCAGCAGCTTCGGACAGGCGTACCAAGAGACCCAGTACTTC. Translation gives CASSFGQAYQETQYF.

The sample holds one count of this clone. The chain joins TRBV5-1 to TRBJ1-2, with 9 positions matching TRBD1. CDR1 is SGHRS and CDR2 is YFSETQ in the germline V gene. Unmatched junction bases numbered 12, after V lost 3 bases and J lost 6 bases. This CDR3 has 16 residues. The CDR3 nucleotides are TGCGCCAGCAGCTGGGAACAGGGGGCGCGTACGAATGGCTACACCTTC. This translates into CASSWEQGARTNGYTF.

This clone was counted between two and nine times. This chain connects TRBV9 to TRBJ1-4; the D is unclear. CDR3 length: 14 amino acids. V gave up 4 bases and J gave up 7 bases, with 14 bases separating them. CDR1 and CDR2 from the germline V gene are SGDLS and YYNGEE. The CDR3 DNA reads TGTGCCAGCAGCTCTAGCGGCGTAGGTGAAAAACTGTTTTTT. Translating it yields CASSSSGVGEKLFF. The whole variable domain, filled in from reference TRBV9 and TRBJ1-4, reads DSGVTQTPKHLITATGQRVTLRCSPRSGDLSVYWYQQSLDQGLQFLIQYYNGEERAKGNILERFSAQQFPDLHSELNLSSLELGDSALYFCASSSSGVGEKLFFGSGTQLSVL.

The rearrangement links TRBV27 to TRBJ1-4; tentatively, D is TRBD1 (6 bases). The CDR3 has 15 residues. CDR1 and CDR2 (germline): MNHEY, SMNVEV (reference sequence). Trimming took off 5 bases at V and 5 bases at J, with 15 bases between the two ends. CDR3 in DNA: TGTGCCAGCAGTCGTCGACAGGCGAGGAATGAAAAACTGTTTTTT. This codes for CASSRRQARNEKLFF.

The chain couples TRBV25-1 to TRBJ2-1; no definite D call. This CDR3 contains 15 residues. CDR1 and CDR2 from the germline V gene are MGHDK and SYGVNS. V was pared by 3 bases and J by 6 bases, with 15 bases between. Written as DNA, the CDR3 is TGTGCCAGCAGTGATGTGCGAGGATTCCCCAATGAGCAGTTCTTC. Its protein product is CASSDVRGFPNEQFF.

This clone has a handful of counts. The rearrangement links TRBV5-1 to TRBJ2-5, with D possibly being TRBD1 (5 bases). CDR1 and CDR2 from the germline V gene are SGHRS and YFSETQ. This CDR3 spans 14 amino acids. Deletions cut 5 bases from V and 4 bases from J, with 15 bases between. The CDR3 sequence: CASSPGRGAETQYF. DNA for the CDR3: TGCGCCAGCAGTCCCGGAAGGGGCGCAGAGACCCAGTACTTC.

The CDR3 DNA reads as TGCAGTGCATACGGCTATGGCTACACCTTC. Its translation: CSAYGYGYTF. The rearrangement joins TRBV20-1 to TRBJ1-2; no firm D call. Germline V gives CDR1 DFQATT, CDR2 SNEGSKA (reference sequence). The CDR3 is 10 residues long. Trimming took off 6 bases at V and 4 bases at J, with 6 bases between the two ends.

The gene calls are TRBV13 and TRBJ2-1; 11 bases line up with TRBD2. This CDR3 spans 19 amino acids. Germline assignment: CDR1 PRHDT and CDR2 FYEKMQ (reference sequence). After removal of 5 bases from V and 1 base from J, the junction contained 13 bases not matched to a gene. Written as DNA, the CDR3 is TGTGCCAGCAGCCAATTACTAGCGGGAGAGTTTTATTCCTACAATGAGCAGTTCTTC. Protein product: CASSQLLAGEFYSYNEQFF.

This clone came up a few times. At the DNA level, this CDR3 is encoded by other sequences in the same sample as well. The DNA of the CDR3 is TGTGCCTGGAGTGTTAGACTAGCGGGACTCAATGAGCAGTTCTTC. Protein: CAWSVRLAGLNEQFF. The gene calls are TRBV30 and TRBJ2-1, with 11 bases identical to TRBD2. V lost 0 bases to trimming and J lost 6 bases; unmatched junction nucleotides: 4. CDR1 and CDR2 (germline): GTSNPN, SVGIG (reference sequence). The CDR3 runs 15 residues. Looking up the rest from reference TRBV30 and TRBJ2-1 gives the full variable domain: SQTIHQWPATLVQPVGSPLSLECTVEGTSNPNLYWYRQAAGRGLQLLFYSVGIGQISSEVPQNLSASRPQDRQFILSSKKLLLSDSGFYLCAWSVRLAGLNEQFFGPGTRLTVL.

This clone appeared a few times. This sequence joins TRBV4-3 and TRBJ2-3, with D tentatively TRBD2 (7 bases). Between the trimmed V and J ends, which lost 1 base and 4 bases, there was a span of 15 bases. This CDR3 is 16 amino acids long. The germline V gene has CDR1 LGHNA and CDR2 YSLEER. The CDR3 sequence: CASSQVGGPAADTQYF. Here the CDR3 DNA reads TGCGCCAGCAGCCAAGTGGGGGGGCCTGCGGCAGATACGCAGTATTTT.

This clone was detected a few times. The V call is TRBV6-5, the J call TRBJ1-2; D remains ambiguous. The V end was cut by 4 bases, the J end by 0 bases, with 9 bases between. The CDR3 covers 14 residues. CDR1 is MNHEY, CDR2 SVGAGI, per germline. The CDR3 protein is CASSSHLANYGYTF. In DNA form, the CDR3 reads TGTGCCAGCAGTTCCCACTTAGCTAACTATGGCTACACCTTC.

The sample holds a few counts of this clone. The chain links TRBV11-2 to TRBJ2-7, with 7 bases aligning to TRBD1. J lost 2 bases, V lost 5 bases, and 9 bases had no gene match. CDR1 and CDR2 from the germline V gene are SGHAT and FQNNGV. The CDR3 runs to 15 residues. The CDR3 loop reads CASSPRLDRPYEQYF. In DNA, the CDR3 is TGTGCCAGCAGCCCCCGATTGGACAGGCCCTACGAGCAGTACTTC.

The chain combines TRBV7-9 with TRBJ2-1; 8 bases match TRBD1. V lost 4 bases to trimming and J lost 12 bases; unmatched junction nucleotides: 8. Per the germline V gene, CDR1 is SEHNR and CDR2 is FQNEAQ (reference sequence). CDR3 length: 13 amino acids. CDR3 sequence: CASSWGEGTGQFF. The CDR3 nucleotides are TGTGCCAGCAGCTGGGGCGAGGGGACAGGGCAGTTCTTC.

This chain connects TRBV6-5 to TRBJ2-5; D might be TRBD1 (5 bases). Trimming shortened V by 0 bases and J by 7 bases, and 12 bases separated the two germline ends. The germline gives CDR1 MNHEY, CDR2 SVGAGI. This CDR3 has 14 residues. CDR3 DNA sequence: TGTGCCAGCAGTTACTCTGGGGATACAGGGACCCAGTACTTC. It translates to CASSYSGDTGTQYF.

This clone was detected a few times. V gene TRBV30 combines with J gene TRBJ2-5; possible D gene TRBD2, 5 bases. Germline lookup yields CDR1 GTSNPN and CDR2 SVGIG (reference sequence). V was trimmed by 2 bases and J by 7 bases, leaving 17 bases between them. This CDR3 is built from 14 residues. This CDR3 reads CAWSPSREPWTQYF. CDR3 bases: TGTGCCTGGAGTCCATCTCGGGAACCGTGGACCCAGTACTTC.